These 12 T cell receptor beta chains share one sample of origin, sequenced in a study of cytomegalovirus exposure and HLA in healthy donors. Primers included in the PCR were 60 Vbeta and 13 Jbeta primers. Using immunoSEQ multiplex PCR, the repertoire was profiled, and TCRdb retains in-frame clones only, with some absent. The sample holds 170,000 or so clones; 80% are singletons and the top ten take about 7%. Sequenced material: PBMCs. All receptors come from a man between 25 and 39 years old in good health and CMV-seropositive.

The chain links TRBV30 to TRBJ2-2; unclear D gene. Germline CDR1 is GTSNPN and CDR2 is SVGIG (reference sequence). The CDR3 length is 15 residues. The V gene lost 2 bases and the J gene lost 0 bases, with 10 bases spanning the gap. In DNA, the CDR3 is TGTGCCTGGAGTAGAAGCGCGGCGAACACCGGGGAGCTGTTTTTT. Protein: CAWSRSAANTGELFF.

The chain carries TRBV5-4 and TRBJ2-7; D not resolved. The CDR3 length is 12 residues. In germline, CDR1 is SGHNT, CDR2 YYREEE (reference sequence). V lost 2 bases to trimming and J lost 7 bases, with 10 bases between them. The CDR3 DNA sequence: TGTGCCAGCAGCTTTGAGGCTGGGGAGCAGTACTTC. It yields the protein CASSFEAGEQYF.

This rearrangement joins TRBV11-2 to TRBJ2-1; the D gene is possibly TRBD1 (6 bases). The CDR3 extends over 15 amino acids. Germline V gene sequence: CDR1 SGHAT, CDR2 FQNNGV. Trimming removed 5 bases from V and 8 bases from J, with 19 bases in between. The CDR3 sequence: CASSQGDRPMDEQFF. The CDR3 bases are TGTGCCAGCAGCCAGGGCGACAGGCCTATGGATGAGCAGTTCTTC.

The chain joins TRBV2 to TRBJ1-2; D unclear. The CDR3 length is 13 residues. Germline CDR1 reads SNHLY; CDR2 reads FYNNEI. Trimming took 7 bases from V and 4 from J, leaving 13 bases between them. CDR3 bases: TGTGCCAGCATACCTCGCGGCAGCTATGGCTACACCTTC. This translates into CASIPRGSYGYTF.

The chain links TRBV6-1 to TRBJ2-7; tentative D call: TRBD2 (5 bases). The CDR3 covers 15 residues. Germline CDR1 is MNHNS and CDR2 is SASEGT. V shed 2 bases and J shed 6 bases, with 17 bases lying between them. The CDR3 sequence: CASSEWLAQNTEQYF. CDR3 coding DNA: TGTGCCAGCAGTGAATGGCTAGCCCAGAATACCGAGCAGTACTTC.

V is TRBV19 and J is TRBJ1-2; perhaps TRBD1 as D (6 bases). V was trimmed by 9 bases and J by 8 bases, leaving 16 bases between them. The germline gives CDR1 LNHDA, CDR2 SQIVND (reference sequence). CDR3 length: 12 amino acids. The CDR3 loop reads CASDIRGSGYTF. The CDR3 DNA is TGTGCCAGCGATATTAGGGGGTCGGGCTACACCTTC.

This chain links TRBV6-1 with TRBJ1-5; no clear D. From germline, CDR1 is MNHNS and CDR2 SASEGT. Trimming cost V 2 bases and J 0 bases, with 11 bases left between them. The CDR3 is 16 residues long. DNA for the CDR3: TGTGCCAGCAGTGAAATGGGGAGAATTAGCAATCAGCCCCAGCATTTT. Protein: CASSEMGRISNQPQHF.

In DNA, the CDR3 is TGTGCCAGCAGCCGACGGGGGGGGTTTAACTATGGCTACACCTTC. Amino acids: CASSRRGGFNYGYTF. The chain uses TRBV6-5 and TRBJ1-2, with a tentative D call TRBD1 (5 bases). Per the germline V gene, CDR1 is MNHEY and CDR2 is SVGAGI. The CDR3 totals 15 residues. Trimming removed 6 bases at V and 1 base at J, with 15 bases between.

The V and J genes are TRBV10-2 and TRBJ2-3, with TRBD2 identical over 12 bases. The germline gives CDR1 WSHSY, CDR2 SAAADI. This CDR3 is built from 15 residues. Losses at the gene ends were 7 bases for V and 2 bases for J; bases not matched to a gene: 4. This chain's CDR3 is CASIGLAGLTDTQYF. The CDR3 nucleotides are TGCGCCAGCATAGGACTAGCGGGGCTCACAGATACGCAGTATTTT.

The CDR3 DNA reads TGTGCCAGCAGCAAAGCTCGGGGGAACGAGCAGTACTTC. Its translation is CASSKARGNEQYF. The rearrangement uses TRBV21-1 and TRBJ2-5; TRBD2, the table's D call, lacks a check against the DNA. The J call may be faulty, since TRBJ2-7 better matches the DNA end. TRBV21-1 is a pseudogene segment. This CDR3 region has 13 residues.

This clone appeared a few times. The genes are TRBV15 and TRBJ1-1; D remains ambiguous. The length of the CDR3 is 13 residues. V lost 3 bases and J lost 1, with 6 bases in between. CDR1 LNHNV and CDR2 YYDKDF come from the germline V gene (reference sequence). Here the CDR3 DNA reads TGTGCCACCAGCAGTACAGAGAACACTGAAGCTTTCTTT. Protein product: CATSSTENTEAFF.

The chain has TRBV5-1 and TRBJ2-3; TRBD1 might be the D (6 bases). Per germline, CDR1 SGHRS and CDR2 YFSETQ. V lost 4 bases, J lost 2 bases, and 11 bases lay in between. The CDR3 extends over 14 amino acids. Here the CDR3 DNA reads TGCGCCAGCAGCCCGGACAGCCCCACAGATACGCAGTATTTT. This translates into CASSPDSPTDTQYF.